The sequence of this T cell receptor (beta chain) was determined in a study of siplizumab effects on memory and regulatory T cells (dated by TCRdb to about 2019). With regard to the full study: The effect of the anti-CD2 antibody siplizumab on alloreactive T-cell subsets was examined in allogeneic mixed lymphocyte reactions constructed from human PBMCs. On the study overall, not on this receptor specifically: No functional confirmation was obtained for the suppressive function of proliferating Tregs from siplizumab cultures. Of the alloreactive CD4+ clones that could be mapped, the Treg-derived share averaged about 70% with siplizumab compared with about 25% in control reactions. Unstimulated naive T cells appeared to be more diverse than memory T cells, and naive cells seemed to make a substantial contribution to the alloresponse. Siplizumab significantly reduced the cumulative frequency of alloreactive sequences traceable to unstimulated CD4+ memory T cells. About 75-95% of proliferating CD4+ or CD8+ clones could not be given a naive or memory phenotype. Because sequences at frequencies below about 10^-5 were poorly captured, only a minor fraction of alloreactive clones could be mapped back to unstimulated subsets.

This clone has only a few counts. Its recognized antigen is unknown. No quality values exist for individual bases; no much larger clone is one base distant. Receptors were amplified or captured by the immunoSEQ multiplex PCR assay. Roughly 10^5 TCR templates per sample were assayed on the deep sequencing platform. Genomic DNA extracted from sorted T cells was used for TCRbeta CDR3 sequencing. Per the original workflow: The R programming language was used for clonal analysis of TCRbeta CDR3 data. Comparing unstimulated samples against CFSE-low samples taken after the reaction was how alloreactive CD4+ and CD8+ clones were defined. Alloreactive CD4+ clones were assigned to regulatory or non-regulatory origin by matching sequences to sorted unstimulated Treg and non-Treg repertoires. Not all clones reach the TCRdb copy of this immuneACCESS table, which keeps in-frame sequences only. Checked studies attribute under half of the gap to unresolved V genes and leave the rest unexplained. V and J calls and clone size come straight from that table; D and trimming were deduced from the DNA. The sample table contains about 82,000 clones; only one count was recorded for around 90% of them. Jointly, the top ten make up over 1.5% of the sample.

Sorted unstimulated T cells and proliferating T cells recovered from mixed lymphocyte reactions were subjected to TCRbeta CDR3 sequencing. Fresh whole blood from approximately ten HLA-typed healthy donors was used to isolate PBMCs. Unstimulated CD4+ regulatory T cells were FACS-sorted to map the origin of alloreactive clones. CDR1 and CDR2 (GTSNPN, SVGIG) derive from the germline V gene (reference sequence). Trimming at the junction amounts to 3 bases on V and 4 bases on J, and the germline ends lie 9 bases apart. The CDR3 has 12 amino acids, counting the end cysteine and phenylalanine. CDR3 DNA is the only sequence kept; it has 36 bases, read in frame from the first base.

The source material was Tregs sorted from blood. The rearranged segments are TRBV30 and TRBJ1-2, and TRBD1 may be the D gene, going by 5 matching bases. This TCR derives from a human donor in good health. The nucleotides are TGTGCCTGGAGCAGGGTCGGCTATGGCTACACCTTC. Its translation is CAWSRVGYGYTF.